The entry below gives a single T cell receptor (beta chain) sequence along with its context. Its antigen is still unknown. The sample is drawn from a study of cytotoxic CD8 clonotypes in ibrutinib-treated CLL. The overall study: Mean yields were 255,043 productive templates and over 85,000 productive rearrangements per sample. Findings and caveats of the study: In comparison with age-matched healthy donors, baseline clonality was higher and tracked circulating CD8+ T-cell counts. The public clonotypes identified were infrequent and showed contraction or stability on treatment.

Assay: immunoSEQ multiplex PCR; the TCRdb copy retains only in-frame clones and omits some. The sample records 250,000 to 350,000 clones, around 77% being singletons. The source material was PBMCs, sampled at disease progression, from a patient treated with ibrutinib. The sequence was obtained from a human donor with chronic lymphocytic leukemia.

The CDR3 region has the DNA TGTGCCAGCAGCACTGGACAGGGTATGAACACTGAAGCTTTCTTT. Translating gives CASSTGQGMNTEAFF. The rearrangement links TRBV11-3 to TRBJ1-1; 8 bases fit TRBD1. CDR1 is SGHNT, CDR2 YENEEA, per germline. The CDR3 totals 15 residues. V lost 5 bases to trimming and J lost 0 bases; unmatched junction nucleotides: 5.